The T cell receptor (beta chain) under discussion was sequenced for a study of T cells in Graves' hyperthyroidism and ophthalmopathy. Blood was obtained at the first hyperthyroidism diagnosis, which preceded any ophthalmopathy symptoms. This clonotype was counted at least ten times. RNA transcripts served as the template for amplifying TCR beta CDR3 regions. The HTBI primer set served for first-round RT-PCR of the TCR CDR3. TCRdb independently ran MiXCR on the multiplex PCR reads; one entry per CDR3 protein. The sample consists of 250,000 to 300,000 distinct CDR3 sequences, less than 15% of them appearing once. The CDR3 has 12 residues. V was trimmed by 0 bases and J by 4 bases, leaving 4 bases between them. Germline CDR1 and CDR2: SGHDN and FVKESK.

Sample: blood. The receptor was isolated from a woman aged 40 to 50 with Graves' hyperthyroidism that later progressed to Graves' ophthalmopathy. The V and J genes are TRBV14 and TRBJ2-7, with no clear D. CDR3 in amino acids: CASSQDGYEQYF. CDR3 nucleotide sequence: TGTGCCAGCAGCCAAGATGGGTACGAGCAGTACTTC.